The rows below give T cell receptor beta chains drawn from one sample of a study of shared clonotypes between healthy human individuals. Here immunoSEQ multiplex PCR was the method, and the copy in TCRdb shows in-frame clones only, minus some. The data contain some 1.5 million clones, 96% of them singletons. Sample: naive CD4+ T cells sorted from blood. The receptors come from a man aged 25 to 45 in good health. Each CDR3 is given with its conserved first and last residue. Fields, in order: V gene, D gene, J gene, clone size, CDR3 DNA, CDR3 protein. A D gene is named only where the DNA matches it firmly. Where a row states a size, it is once, few, many or the class of an expanded clone; other rows omit it.

V: TRBV2; D: -; J: TRBJ2-5; size: -; DNA: TGTGCCAGCAGTGAAGCGGCCCGGATTGGAGAGACCCAGTACTTC; CDR3: CASSEAARIGETQYF
V: TRBV10-2; D: -; J: TRBJ2-1; size: -; DNA: TGCGCCAGCAGTGGGAGTAGGGAGCAGTTCTTC; CDR3: CASSGSREQFF
V: TRBV4-1; D: -; J: TRBJ1-2; size: -; DNA: TGCGCCAGCAGCCAAGAGCCCGTGGGGGCCGCCAACTATGGCTACACCTTC; CDR3: CASSQEPVGAANYGYTF
V: TRBV29-1; D: TRBD2; J: TRBJ2-3; size: once; DNA: TGCAGCGTTGAAGATCTTACTAGCGGAGGCACAGATACGCAGTATTTT; CDR3: CSVEDLTSGGTDTQYF
V: TRBV28; D: -; J: TRBJ1-5; size: once; DNA: TGTGCCAGCAGTTTAGTTCCAGGTCTTGGCAATCAGCCCCAGCATTTT; CDR3: CASSLVPGLGNQPQHF
V: TRBV23-1; D: TRBD1; J: TRBJ1-3; size: once; DNA: TGCGCCAGCAGTCACGCAGGGGGGAGGCATTTT; CDR3: CASSHAGGRHF
V: TRBV13; D: -; J: TRBJ1-1; size: -; DNA: TGTGCCAGCAGCTCCTCGTGGGGGGACGCTTTCTTT; CDR3: CASSSSWGDAFF
V: TRBV19; D: -; J: TRBJ1-3; size: once; DNA: TGTGCCAGTAGTATGGAGCGCGCTGGAAACACCATATATTTT; CDR3: CASSMERAGNTIYF
V: TRBV21-1; D: -; J: TRBJ2-2; size: -; DNA: TGTGCCAGCAGGGTTCTACTCGGACAGGGACACACCGGGGAGCTGTTTTTT; CDR3: CASRVLLGQGHTGELFF
V: TRBV4-1; D: -; J: TRBJ2-6; size: -; DNA: TGCGCCAGCAGCCATACTCCCTCTGGGGCCAACGTCCTGACTTTC; CDR3: CASSHTPSGANVLTF
V: TRBV2; D: -; J: TRBJ1-1; size: -; DNA: TGTGCCAGCAGTGATAATGCCCAGGGAAACACTGAAGCTTTCTTT; CDR3: CASSDNAQGNTEAFF
V: TRBV11-3; D: TRBD1; J: TRBJ2-2; size: -; DNA: TGTGCCAGCAGCGGGACAGGGAACACCGGGGAGCTGTTTTTT; CDR3: CASSGTGNTGELFF
V: TRBV21-1; D: -; J: TRBJ2-5; size: -; DNA: TGTGCCAGCAGCGAACCGGGACTAGCGGGAGGGGGACAAGAGACCCAGTACTTC; CDR3: CASSEPGLAGGGQETQYF
V: TRBV6-1; D: -; J: TRBJ2-3; size: -; DNA: TGTGCCAGCAGTGGGCTGGGGGTAGGTACAGATACGCAGTATTTT; CDR3: CASSGLGVGTDTQYF
V: TRBV5-5; D: -; J: TRBJ1-1; size: -; DNA: TGTGCCAGCAGTAAGGAGACAGTGACTGAAGCTTTCTTT; CDR3: CASSKETVTEAFF
V: TRBV11-2; D: -; J: TRBJ1-2; size: once; DNA: TGTGCCAGCGGCTCCACGGAGGGGCGCTTTGGCTACACCTTC; CDR3: CASGSTEGRFGYTF
V: TRBV6-1; D: -; J: TRBJ2-2; size: -; DNA: TGTGCCAGCAGTGAACCCATTAGAGAAGGGGAGCTGTTTTTT; CDR3: CASSEPIREGELFF
V: TRBV5-1; D: TRBD2; J: TRBJ2-7; size: -; DNA: TGCGCCAGCAGCTACCGGACTAGCGGGAGTTCCCGGAGAGTATACGAGCAGTACTTC; CDR3: CASSYRTSGSSRRVYEQYF
V: TRBV5-6; D: -; J: TRBJ1-1; size: -; DNA: TGTGCCAGCAGCCGCCGGGGTCCCACTGAAGCTTTCTTT; CDR3: CASSRRGPTEAFF
V: TRBV19; D: TRBD1; J: TRBJ2-2; size: -; DNA: TGTGCCAGTAGCACACAGGGGCCTCCCTACACCGGGGAGCTGTTTTTT; CDR3: CASSTQGPPYTGELFF
V: TRBV19; D: TRBD1; J: TRBJ2-7; size: -; DNA: TGTGCCAGTAGTCTGCAGGGACAGGGCTCCGTGGAGCAGTACTTC; CDR3: CASSLQGQGSVEQYF
V: TRBV7-9; D: TRBD2; J: TRBJ2-2; size: once; DNA: TGTGCCAGCAGGATCAGCGGGGCCGTTGGCACCGGGGAGCTGTTTTTT; CDR3: CASRISGAVGTGELFF
V: TRBV28; D: TRBD2; J: TRBJ2-5; size: -; DNA: TGTGCCAGCACGACACTAGCGGTACAAGAGACCCAGTACTTC; CDR3: CASTTLAVQETQYF
V: TRBV5-4; D: TRBD2; J: TRBJ2-7; size: -; DNA: TGTGCCAGCAGCCGGGGACTAGCGGGACGATCCTACGAGCAGTACTTC; CDR3: CASSRGLAGRSYEQYF
V: TRBV5-4; D: TRBD2; J: TRBJ2-7; size: -; DNA: TGTGCCAGCAGCCCTCAACTAGCGGGAGGATCCTACGAGCAGTACTTC; CDR3: CASSPQLAGGSYEQYF
V: TRBV7-2; D: TRBD2; J: TRBJ2-7; size: -; DNA: TGTGCCAGCAGCAGACTAGCAGGCGAGCAGTACTTC; CDR3: CASSRLAGEQYF
V: TRBV9; D: TRBD2; J: TRBJ2-1; size: -; DNA: TGTGCCAGCAGCAGCGCGGGAGCTCGCTACAATGAGCAGTTCTTC; CDR3: CASSSAGARYNEQFF
V: TRBV18; D: -; J: TRBJ1-2; size: -; DNA: TGTGCCAGCTCTCCCGACCTGGTGCACTATGGCTACACCTTC; CDR3: CASSPDLVHYGYTF
V: TRBV7-2; D: -; J: TRBJ2-7; size: -; DNA: TGTGCCAGCAGCTTCTCTTCCGGGGACGGATACGAGCAGTACTTC; CDR3: CASSFSSGDGYEQYF
V: TRBV7-7; D: TRBD1; J: TRBJ2-7; size: -; DNA: TGTGCTAGCAGCTTAGACCCCGGACAGGGGCAGTACTTC; CDR3: CASSLDPGQGQYF
V: TRBV6-5; D: TRBD2; J: TRBJ2-7; size: -; DNA: TGTGCCAGCACCCAGGGGCTAGCGGGAGTTGAGCAGTACTTC; CDR3: CASTQGLAGVEQYF
V: TRBV28; D: -; J: TRBJ1-5; size: once; DNA: TGTGCCAGCAGTTTTGGACGACCCAATCAGCCCCAGCATTTT; CDR3: CASSFGRPNQPQHF
V: TRBV5-6; D: -; J: TRBJ1-1; size: -; DNA: TGTGCCAGCAGCCCCGTGGGGACTTCTGAAGCTTTCTTT; CDR3: CASSPVGTSEAFF
V: TRBV5-1; D: TRBD1; J: TRBJ2-7; size: -; DNA: TGCGCCAGCAGCTTTCGGACAGGAAACACTGGGATCTCCTACGAGCAGTACTTC; CDR3: CASSFRTGNTGISYEQYF
V: TRBV4-2; D: -; J: TRBJ2-3; size: -; DNA: TGTGCCAGCAGCCAAGGGTCAGATACGCAGTATTTT; CDR3: CASSQGSDTQYF
V: TRBV7-8; D: -; J: TRBJ2-5; size: -; DNA: TGTGCCAGCAGCTTAACTAGGCAAGAGACCCAGTACTTC; CDR3: CASSLTRQETQYF
V: TRBV5-6; D: TRBD2; J: TRBJ2-5; size: -; DNA: TGTGCCAGCAGCTTGGCGGGGACTAGCGGGGTCCAAGAGACCCAGTACTTC; CDR3: CASSLAGTSGVQETQYF
V: TRBV7-2; D: -; J: TRBJ2-2; size: -; DNA: TGTGCCAGCAGCTCCCAGCTTAACACCGGGGAGCTGTTTTTT; CDR3: CASSSQLNTGELFF
V: TRBV9; D: TRBD1; J: TRBJ2-1; size: -; DNA: TGTGCCAGCAGCGTATCGACAGGGGGTAATATCGATGAGCAGTTCTTC; CDR3: CASSVSTGGNIDEQFF
V: TRBV6-1; D: -; J: TRBJ1-5; size: once; DNA: TGTGCCAGCAGTGAACCCAGGGGTATGGGCAATCAGCCCCAGCATTTT; CDR3: CASSEPRGMGNQPQHF
V: TRBV6-5; D: -; J: TRBJ2-3; size: -; DNA: TGTGCCAGCAGTTACTCCGCGGGACACACAGATACGCAGTATTTT; CDR3: CASSYSAGHTDTQYF